The clone carrying this TCR beta chain has just one count. This entry comes from a study of blood T cell repertoires in COVID-19. It was during active infection that Seattle patients were enrolled and then longitudinally followed. Here immunoSEQ multiplex PCR was the method, and the copy in TCRdb shows in-frame clones only, minus some. Among 310,000 or so clones listed, about 87% were seen once. The sample taken for sequencing was peripheral blood. The TCR was taken from a man aged 25 to 40 with COVID-19, enrolled during active disease.

Here the CDR3 reads CSVEGGGTGVYEQYF. As DNA, the CDR3 is TGCAGCGTTGAAGGGGGCGGGACAGGGGTCTACGAGCAGTACTTC. The chain joins TRBV29-1 to TRBJ2-7, with TRBD1 matching over 10 bases. This CDR3 region has 15 residues. Trimming took 1 base from V and 3 from J; bases not matched to a gene: 6. Germline CDR1 SQVTM, CDR2 ANQGSEA.